The 10 T cell receptor beta chains in this list originate from one sample, sequenced in a study of blood T cell repertoires in COVID-19. Sequencing was performed with immunoSEQ multiplex PCR; in TCRdb, only in-frame clones are kept and a portion is missing. The sample includes 120,000 to 150,000 clones, approximately 83% of them seen just once. Sequencing input: peripheral blood. Receptors were obtained from a human donor in a cohort sampled during active COVID-19.

V is TRBV19 and J is TRBJ1-1, with D perhaps matching TRBD1 (6 bases). Trimming removed 7 bases at V and 1 base at J, with 13 bases between. There are 14 residues in the CDR3. Germline CDR1 LNHDA, CDR2 SQIVND (reference sequence). The CDR3 spells CASNPGQRNTEAFF. CDR3 nucleotide sequence: TGTGCCAGTAATCCGGGACAAAGGAACACTGAAGCTTTCTTT.

The chain is built from TRBV5-1 and TRBJ2-3, with D uncertain. Germline CDR1 is SGHRS and CDR2 is YFSETQ. V was cut by 4 bases and J by 5 bases, with 20 bases left in between. The CDR3 runs 16 residues. CDR3 coding DNA: TGCGCCAGCAGCCAGAATAAAGGCAGCGTAGGAGATACGCAGTATTTT. Translation: CASSQNKGSVGDTQYF.

The chain is built from TRBV6-2 or TRBV6-3 and TRBJ2-1; 10 positions agree with TRBD2. There are 17 residues in the CDR3. Germline assignment: CDR1 MNHEY and CDR2 SVGEGT. J was trimmed by 0 bases and V by 6 bases; bases with no gene match: 8. The chain's CDR3 is CASSQHSGGSSYNEQFF. For the CDR3, the DNA is TGTGCCAGCAGCCAACATAGCGGGGGGAGCTCCTACAATGAGCAGTTCTTC.

V is TRBV9 and J is TRBJ2-3; D unclear. V was trimmed by 0 bases and J by 1 base, leaving 3 bases between them. The CDR3 loop spans 13 amino acids. CDR1 and CDR2 (germline): SGDLS, YYNGEE. In nucleotides, the CDR3 is TGTGCCAGCAGCGTAGCGGGCACAGATACGCAGTATTTT. This gives the protein CASSVAGTDTQYF.

The CDR3 DNA sequence: TGCGCCAGCAGCTTCGGCGACTCTGAAGCTTTCTTT. Translated: CASSFGDSEAFF. The V call is TRBV5-1, the J call TRBJ1-1, with unresolved D. There are 12 residues in the CDR3. V was pared by 2 bases and J by 6 bases, with 8 bases between. Germline V CDR1 and CDR2: SGHRS, YFSETQ.

V and J are TRBV5-4 and TRBJ2-7, with 9 bases lining up with TRBD1. Germline V lookup: CDR1 SGHNT, CDR2 YYREEE (reference sequence). With 0 bases clipped from V and 4 bases from J, the junction kept 2 bases outside the gene matches. The CDR3 extends over 14 amino acids. CDR3 protein: CASSLDRGQYEQYF. The DNA of the CDR3 is TGTGCCAGCAGCTTGGACAGGGGGCAATACGAGCAGTACTTC.

The chain uses TRBV2 and TRBJ2-1, with D unclear. Germline V gene sequence: CDR1 SNHLY, CDR2 FYNNEI. V was trimmed by 5 bases and J by 0 bases, leaving 11 bases between them. There are 15 residues in the CDR3. CDR3 region: CASSKIISSYNEQFF. CDR3 sequence (DNA): TGTGCCAGCAGTAAGATAATTAGCTCCTACAATGAGCAGTTCTTC.

V gene TRBV7-2 combines with J gene TRBJ2-5; D remains unclear. The CDR3 contains 11 residues. CDR1 is SGHTA, CDR2 FQGNSA, per germline. Trimming took off 5 bases at V and 4 bases at J, with 5 bases between the two ends. Here the CDR3 reads CASSHRETQYF. CDR3 nucleotide sequence: TGTGCCAGCAGCCATAGAGAGACCCAGTACTTC.

This clone was detected only once. Written as DNA, the CDR3 is TGCGCCAGCAGCCCAGGGGACAGGGGCAACACTGAAGCTTTCTTT. Its protein is CASSPGDRGNTEAFF. The chain recombines TRBV5-1 with TRBJ1-1; 10 positions match TRBD1. This CDR3 is built from 15 residues. Looked up from germline, CDR1 is SGHRS and CDR2 is YFSETQ. J gave up 2 bases and V 4 bases, and 5 bases lay outside the gene matches.

This clone was seen a single time. The chain employs TRBV7-2 and TRBJ2-3; 10 bases fit TRBD2. Per the germline V gene, CDR1 is SGHTA and CDR2 is FQGNSA. V dropped 1 base and J dropped 3; count of bases not matched to a gene: 13. The CDR3 is 19 residues long. The CDR3 spells CASSLVPGSSGRQTDTQYF. CDR3 nucleotide sequence: TGTGCCAGCAGCTTAGTCCCCGGGTCTAGCGGGAGACAAACAGATACGCAGTATTTT.